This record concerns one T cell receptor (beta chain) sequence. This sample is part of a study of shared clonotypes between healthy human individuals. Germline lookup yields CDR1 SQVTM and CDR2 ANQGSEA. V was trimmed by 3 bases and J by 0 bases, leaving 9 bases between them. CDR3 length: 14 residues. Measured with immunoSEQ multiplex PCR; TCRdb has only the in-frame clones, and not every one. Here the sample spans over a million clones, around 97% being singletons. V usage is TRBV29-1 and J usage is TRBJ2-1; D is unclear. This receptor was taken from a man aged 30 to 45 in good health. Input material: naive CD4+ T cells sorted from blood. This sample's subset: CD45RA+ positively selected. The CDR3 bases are TGCAGCGTTGAGACGGCGGACTCCTACAATGAGCAGTTCTTC. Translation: CSVETADSYNEQFF.